This T cell receptor (beta chain) was recovered during a study of blood T cell repertoires in COVID-19 (dated by TCRdb to about 2020). Regarding the research as a whole: The collaborator samples originated in the United States, Italy and Spain and spanned the acute and convalescent phases of COVID-19. The material from the prospective study consisted of cDNA or gDNA derived from T cells, B-cell-depleted T cells, or PBMCs. Deeply sampled blood TCRbeta repertoires from subjects exposed to, actively infected with, or recovered from COVID-19 were included in the dataset. The repertoires were made available in a free public database intended to serve as a resource for research on the immune response to SARS-CoV-2. Samples came from the ongoing ImmuneRACE study (first 160 participants) plus 1,254 subjects from 6 global collaborators. The sample metadata nearly always contained a de-identified subject ID, COVID-19 status, age in years and sex. HLA class I and class II types, where available, came from metadata supplied by the sample provider rather than from assay-based typing. Overall study results and their limits: How much clinical and demographic metadata was included differed by source and by participant, and the metadata was provided uncurated.

TCRbeta CDR3 regions were amplified from genomic DNA by means of the immunoSEQ Assay, a bias-controlled multiplex PCR. As for the authors' bioinformatics: Within the assay, amplification of reference gene primers was used to estimate how many nucleated cells each sample contained. To quantify the absolute abundance of each unique TCRbeta CDR3 rearrangement, sequence reads were collapsed and filtered. For each sample, productive Simpson clonality was calculated by taking the square root of Simpson's diversity index across productive rearrangements. TCRdb limited this immuneACCESS table to in-frame rearrangements with V and J called. A share of clones is missing; checked studies link under half to unresolved V genes, and the rest is unexplained. That table furnishes V, J and clone size, whereas the DNA furnished D and trimming. The sample contains roughly 280,000 clones, approximately 89% of them found a single time. The ten largest clonotypes hold about 3% of the sample.

Comments on this clone: Its antigen is unknown. No much larger clonotype is one base removed from it; base qualities were not supplied.

The germline V gene gives CDR1 as SGHTA and CDR2 as FQGNSA. Compared with germline, V lacks 5 bases and J lacks 5 bases; bases without a gene match: 8. The CDR3 contains 15 residues, cysteine and phenylalanine counted. Here the CDR3 DNA is all that survives: 45 bases in frame from base 1. Enrolling through a virtual design, the prospective study's participants ranged in age from about 18 to 89 years and lived across roughly 24 United States geographic areas. In the prospective study, cohorts were assigned on the basis of participant-reported clinical history obtained from a screening survey and a study questionnaire. Exposed participants had been in contact with someone with a PCR-confirmed or clinician-diagnosed COVID-19 case within 2 weeks of study entry. Each participant in the prospective study had whole blood, serum and a nasopharyngeal or oropharyngeal swab collected by mobile phlebotomists. Participants in the prospective study had the option to provide additional blood draws and questionnaires over a roughly 2-month period. Blood samples from the prospective study were shipped frozen or at room temperature prior to DNA extraction.

The chain was built from TRBV7-2 and TRBJ2-2, with 7 bases matching TRBD1. The sequence was obtained from a man between 40 and 49 years old who had been exposed to COVID-19. Sample: PBMCs or T cells enriched from blood (not recorded which). The CDR3 reads CASSPWDSITGELFF. The base sequence is TGTGCCAGCAGCCCCTGGGACAGTATAACCGGGGAGCTGTTTTTT.